This is a list of T cell receptor beta chains from one sample in a study of T-cell memory formation after mild COVID-19. TCRdb reanalysed the 5' RACE reads using MiXCR and keeps one entry per CDR3 protein. The table lists 250,000 or so distinct CDR3 sequences, roughly 17% of them singletons. Sequencing was done on a sample of PBMCs or a T cell subset sorted from them (not recorded which). Receptors were obtained from a young man who had mild COVID-19 (a few samples of this study predate the infection). Cell type and time point are not known. CDR3s include the opening cysteine and the closing phenylalanine or tryptophan. D genes are given only for firm matches. The size of a clone is reported for some rows only, either as once, few or many, or as a class for expanded clones.

TRBV29-1,TRBJ1-1,TRBD1,few,CSVDRGRGGTEAFF,TGCAGCGTTGATCGAGGCAGGGGGGGAACTGAAGCTTTCTTT
TRBV7-2,TRBJ2-2,-,-,CASSPRSGARNTGELFF,TGTGCCAGCAGCCCAAGGTCGGGGGCCCGGAACACCGGGGAGCTGTTTTTT
TRBV19,TRBJ1-1,-,-,CASSIPRLNTEAFF,TGTGCCAGTAGTATCCCTAGGCTGAACACTGAAGCTTTCTTT
TRBV10-3,TRBJ2-4,-,-,CATRGSSNIQYF,TGTGCCACCAGGGGCTCCTCCAACATTCAGTACTTC
TRBV5-1,TRBJ1-2,TRBD1,few,CASSLGTGGSLNYGYTF,TGCGCCAGCAGCTTAGGGACAGGGGGCAGTCTCAACTATGGCTACACCTTC
TRBV29-1,TRBJ2-2,-,-,CSGGQTNTGELFF,TGCAGCGGAGGACAGACGAACACCGGGGAGCTGTTTTTT
TRBV7-2,TRBJ2-5,-,-,CASRNDRAGKTQYF,TGTGCCAGCAGGAACGACAGGGCGGGGAAGACCCAGTACTTC
TRBV4-2,TRBJ2-5,-,few,CASSPNYGGGTETQYF,TGTGCCAGCAGCCCAAACTACGGGGGAGGAACGGAGACCCAGTACTTC
TRBV7-9,TRBJ2-3,-,few,CASSSPRAGSDTQYF,TGTGCCAGCAGCTCTCCCCGGGCAGGCTCAGATACGCAGTATTTT
TRBV28,TRBJ1-1,-,-,CAACAPVTEAFF,TGTGCCGCCTGCGCCCCAGTCACTGAAGCTTTCTTT
TRBV5-1,TRBJ1-6,-,few,CASSNSPESPLHF,TGCGCCAGCAGCAACTCCCCGGAGTCACCCCTCCACTTT
TRBV4-1,TRBJ1-1,-,few,CASSQEYRANTEAFF,TGCGCCAGCAGCCAAGAATACAGGGCGAACACTGAAGCTTTCTTT
TRBV11-2,TRBJ1-3,-,few,CASSSLGGNTIYF,TGTGCCAGCAGCTCCCTAGGGGGAAACACCATATATTTT
TRBV7-2,TRBJ2-3,TRBD2,-,CASSSGLAGGVGDTQYF,TGTGCCAGCAGCTCCGGACTAGCGGGGGGGGTGGGAGATACGCAGTATTTT
TRBV3-1,TRBJ1-2,-,few,CASHSLTGDYTF,TGTGCCAGCCACTCTCTGACAGGAGACTACACCTTC
TRBV29-1,TRBJ2-7,-,-,CSVVETGSQYSSYEQYF,TGCAGCGTTGTGGAAACAGGCAGTCAATATAGCTCCTACGAGCAGTACTTC
TRBV20-1,TRBJ1-5,TRBD1,-,CSALDRGGNQPQHF,TGCAGTGCTCTTGACAGGGGTGGCAATCAGCCCCAGCATTTT